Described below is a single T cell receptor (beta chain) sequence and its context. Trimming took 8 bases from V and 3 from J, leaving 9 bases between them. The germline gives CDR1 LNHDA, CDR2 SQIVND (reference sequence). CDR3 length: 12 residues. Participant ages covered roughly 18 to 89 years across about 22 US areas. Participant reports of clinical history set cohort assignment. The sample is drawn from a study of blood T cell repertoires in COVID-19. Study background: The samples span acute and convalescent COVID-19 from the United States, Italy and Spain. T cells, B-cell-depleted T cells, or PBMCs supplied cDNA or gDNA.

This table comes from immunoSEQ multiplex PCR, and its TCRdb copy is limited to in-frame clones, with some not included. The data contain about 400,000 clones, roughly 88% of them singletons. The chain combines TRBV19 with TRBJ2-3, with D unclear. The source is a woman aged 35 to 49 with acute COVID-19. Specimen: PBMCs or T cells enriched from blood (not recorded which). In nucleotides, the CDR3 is TGTGCCAGTTCCCGACATACAGATACGCAGTATTTT. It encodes CASSRHTDTQYF.